The clone carrying this T cell receptor (beta chain) was found once. Its cognate antigen is unknown. Other DNA sequences within the sample encode an identical CDR3. For sorted subsets, approximately 200 ng DNA per replicate equaled roughly 30,000 T cell genomes. Sequencing used immunoSEQ multiplex PCR; TCRdb keeps in-frame clones, though not all of them. The table has millions of clones, more than 85% seen once. CDR3 length equals 14 residues. V was trimmed by 2 bases and J by 1 base, leaving 8 bases between them. Per germline, CDR1 MDHEN and CDR2 SYDVKM. These data come from a study of shared clonotypes between healthy human individuals. In the CD4+ fraction, cells were divided into CD45RA+ naive and CD45RA-negative memory subsets. Study-wide points: Estimated clonotype richness was generally higher in naive than memory subsets. Generation probabilities were higher for clonotypes shared across all four sorted-subset donors than for unshared ones.

Sequenced: naive CD4+ T cells from PBMCs. Subset reported: CD45RA+ positively selected. The source of this sequence is a man younger than 35 in good health. Some clones in this sample may be carry-over from other donors' samples. The chain joins TRBV28 to TRBJ1-1; D might be TRBD1 (6 bases). The chain's CDR3 is CASSLIQGNTEAFF. In DNA, the CDR3 is TGTGCCAGCAGTTTAATACAGGGGAACACTGAAGCTTTCTTT.